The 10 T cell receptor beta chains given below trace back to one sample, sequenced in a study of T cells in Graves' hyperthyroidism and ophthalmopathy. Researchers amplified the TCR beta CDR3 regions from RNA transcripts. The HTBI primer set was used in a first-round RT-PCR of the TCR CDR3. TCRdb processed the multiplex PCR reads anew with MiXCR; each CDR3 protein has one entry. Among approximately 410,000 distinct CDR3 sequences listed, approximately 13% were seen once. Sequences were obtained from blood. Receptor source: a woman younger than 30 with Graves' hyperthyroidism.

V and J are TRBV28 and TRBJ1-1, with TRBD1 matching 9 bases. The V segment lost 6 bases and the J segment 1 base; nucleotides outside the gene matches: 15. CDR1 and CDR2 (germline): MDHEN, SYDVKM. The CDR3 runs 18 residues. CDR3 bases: TGTGCCAGCAGCCCGAGAAACCGGGACAGGGTTAAGAACACTGAAGCTTTCTTT. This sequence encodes CASSPRNRDRVKNTEAFF.

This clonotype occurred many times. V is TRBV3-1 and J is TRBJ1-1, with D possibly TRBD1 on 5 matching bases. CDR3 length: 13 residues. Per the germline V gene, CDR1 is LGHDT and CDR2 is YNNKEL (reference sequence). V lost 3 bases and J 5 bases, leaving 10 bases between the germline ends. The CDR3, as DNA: TGTGCCAGCAGCCATAAGGGGAGTACTGAAGCTTTCTTT. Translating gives CASSHKGSTEAFF.

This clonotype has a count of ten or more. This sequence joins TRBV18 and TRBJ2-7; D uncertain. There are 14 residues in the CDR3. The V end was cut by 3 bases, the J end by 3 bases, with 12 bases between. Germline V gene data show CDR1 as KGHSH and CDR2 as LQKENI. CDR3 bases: TGTGCCAGCTCACCTAAGCGAGAAATCTACGAGCAGTACTTC. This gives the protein CASSPKREIYEQYF. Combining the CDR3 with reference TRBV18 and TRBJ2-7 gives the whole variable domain NAGVMQNPRHLVRRRGQEARLRCSPMKGHSHVYWYRQLPEEGLKFMVYLQKENIIDESGMPKERFSAEFPKEGPSILRIQQVVRGDSAAYFCASSPKREIYEQYFGPGTRLTVT.

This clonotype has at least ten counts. The CDR3 DNA sequence: TGTGCCAGCAGCTTATCGGACTCCTTGGGGTTGGAGCAGTTCTTC. Its protein is CASSLSDSLGLEQFF. V is TRBV11-2 and J is TRBJ2-1; maybe TRBD2 (5 bases). This CDR3 is built from 15 residues. The germline gives CDR1 SGHAT, CDR2 FQNNGV. V shed 2 bases and J shed 10 bases, with 18 bases lying between them.

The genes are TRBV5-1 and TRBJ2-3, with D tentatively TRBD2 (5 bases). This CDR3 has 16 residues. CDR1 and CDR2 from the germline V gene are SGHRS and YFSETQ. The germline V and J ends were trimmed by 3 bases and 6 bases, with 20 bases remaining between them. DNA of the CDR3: TGCGCCAGCAGCTCCGGACTCGAACGTTTTAGGGATACGCAGTATTTT. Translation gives CASSSGLERFRDTQYF.

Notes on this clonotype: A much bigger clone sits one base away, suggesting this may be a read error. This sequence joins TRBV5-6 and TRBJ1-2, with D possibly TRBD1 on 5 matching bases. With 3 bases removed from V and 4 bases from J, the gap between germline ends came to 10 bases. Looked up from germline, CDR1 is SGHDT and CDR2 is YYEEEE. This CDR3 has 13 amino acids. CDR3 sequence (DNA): TGTGCCAGCAGCTCGGGACGGCCCTATGGCTACACCTTC. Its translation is CASSSGRPYGYTF.

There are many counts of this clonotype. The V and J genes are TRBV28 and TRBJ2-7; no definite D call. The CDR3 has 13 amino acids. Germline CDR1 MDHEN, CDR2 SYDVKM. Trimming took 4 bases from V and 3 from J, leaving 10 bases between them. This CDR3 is CASSSNSFYEQYF. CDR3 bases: TGTGCCAGCAGTTCCAATTCTTTCTACGAGCAGTACTTC.

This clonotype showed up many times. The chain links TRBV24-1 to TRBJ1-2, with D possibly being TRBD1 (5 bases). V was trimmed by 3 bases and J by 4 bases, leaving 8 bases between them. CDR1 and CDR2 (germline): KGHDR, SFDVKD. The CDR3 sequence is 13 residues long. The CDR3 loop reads CATSDGGGYGYTF. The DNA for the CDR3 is TGTGCCACCAGTGATGGGGGAGGCTATGGCTACACCTTC.

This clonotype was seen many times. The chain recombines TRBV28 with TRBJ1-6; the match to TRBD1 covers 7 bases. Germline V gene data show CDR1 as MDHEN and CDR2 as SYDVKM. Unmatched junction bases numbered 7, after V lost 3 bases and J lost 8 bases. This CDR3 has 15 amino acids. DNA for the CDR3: TGTGCCAGCAGTTTGTCCGGGACAGTCGATTCACCCCTCCACTTT. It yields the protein CASSLSGTVDSPLHF.

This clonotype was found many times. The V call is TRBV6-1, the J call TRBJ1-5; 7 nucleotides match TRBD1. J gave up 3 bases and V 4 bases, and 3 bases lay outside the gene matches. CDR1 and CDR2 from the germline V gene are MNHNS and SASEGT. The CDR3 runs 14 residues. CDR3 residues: CASSGGTDNQPQHF. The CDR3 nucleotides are TGTGCCAGCAGTGGCGGGACAGACAATCAGCCCCAGCATTTT.